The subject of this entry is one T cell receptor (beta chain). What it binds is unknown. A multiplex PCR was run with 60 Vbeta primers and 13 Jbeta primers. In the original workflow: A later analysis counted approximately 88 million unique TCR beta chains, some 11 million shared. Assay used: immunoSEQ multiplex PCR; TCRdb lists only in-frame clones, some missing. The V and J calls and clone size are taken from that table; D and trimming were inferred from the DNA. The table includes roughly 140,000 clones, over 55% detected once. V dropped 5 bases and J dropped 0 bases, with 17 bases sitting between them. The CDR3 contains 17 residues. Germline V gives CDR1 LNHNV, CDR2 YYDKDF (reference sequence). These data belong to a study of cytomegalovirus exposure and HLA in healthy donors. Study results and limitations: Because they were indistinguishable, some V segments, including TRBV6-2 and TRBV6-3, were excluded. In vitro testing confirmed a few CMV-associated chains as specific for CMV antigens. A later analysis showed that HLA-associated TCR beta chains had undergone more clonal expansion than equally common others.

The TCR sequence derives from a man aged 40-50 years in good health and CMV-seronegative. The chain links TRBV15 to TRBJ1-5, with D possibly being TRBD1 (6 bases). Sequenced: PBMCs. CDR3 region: CATSGRDDRHSNQPQHF. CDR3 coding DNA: TGTGCCACCAGCGGCCGAGACGACAGGCATAGCAATCAGCCCCAGCATTTT.